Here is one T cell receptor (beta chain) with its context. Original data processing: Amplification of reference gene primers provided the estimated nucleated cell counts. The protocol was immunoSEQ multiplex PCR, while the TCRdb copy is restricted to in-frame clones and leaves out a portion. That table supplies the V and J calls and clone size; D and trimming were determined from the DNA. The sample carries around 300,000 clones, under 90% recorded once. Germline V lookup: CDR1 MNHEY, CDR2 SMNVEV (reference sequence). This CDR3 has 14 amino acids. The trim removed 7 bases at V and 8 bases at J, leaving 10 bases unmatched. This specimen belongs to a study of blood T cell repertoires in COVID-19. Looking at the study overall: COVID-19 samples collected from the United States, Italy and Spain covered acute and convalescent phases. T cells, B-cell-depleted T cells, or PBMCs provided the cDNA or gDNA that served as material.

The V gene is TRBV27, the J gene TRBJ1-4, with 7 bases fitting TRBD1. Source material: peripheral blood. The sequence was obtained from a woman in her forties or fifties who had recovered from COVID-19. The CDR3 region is CASKPTGMYEKLFF. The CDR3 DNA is TGTGCCAGCAAACCGACAGGGATGTACGAAAAACTGTTTTTT.